Listed below are T cell receptor beta chains from one sample, sequenced in a study of regulatory T cells in long-lasting Graves disease. TCRdb independently ran MiXCR on the multiplex PCR reads; one entry per CDR3 protein. This repertoire shows under 350,000 distinct CDR3 sequences, under 25% found once; its top ten account for 56%. Material: peripheral blood mononuclear cells (PBMCs), obtained when the disease was refractory, from a patient treated with antithyroid drugs. The source of these receptors is a female donor with Graves disease. CDR3s include the opening cysteine and the closing phenylalanine or tryptophan. Each record gives: D gene, J gene, V gene, clone size, CDR3 protein, CDR3 DNA. The D gene is left open where the match is weak. Expanded clones are given a class, and other clones once, few, many or no size at all.

d_gene: .
j_gene: TRBJ1-6
v_gene: TRBV20-1
abundance: once
CDR3aa: CSARVGQGQNSPLHF
CDR3nt: TGCAGTGCTAGAGTGGGGCAGGGCCAAAATTCACCCCTCCACTTT

d_gene: .
j_gene: TRBJ2-1
v_gene: TRBV28
abundance: few
CDR3aa: CASSLFSALAGFVYEQFF
CDR3nt: TGTGCCAGCAGTTTATTTTCGGCCCTCGCGGGATTTGTCTATGAGCAGTTCTTC

d_gene: TRBD2
j_gene: TRBJ2-3
v_gene: TRBV7-2
abundance: .
CDR3aa: CASSSFLAGGTDTQYF
CDR3nt: TGTGCCAGCAGCTCGTTTCTAGCGGGAGGCACAGATACGCAGTATTTT

d_gene: .
j_gene: TRBJ2-7
v_gene: TRBV20-1
abundance: .
CDR3aa: CSARGRGADEQYF
CDR3nt: TGCAGTGCTAGGGGGAGAGGGGCCGACGAGCAGTACTTC

d_gene: TRBD2
j_gene: TRBJ2-2
v_gene: TRBV27
abundance: .
CDR3aa: CASSLGLAGGPGELFF
CDR3nt: TGTGCCAGCAGTTTGGGACTAGCGGGAGGTCCCGGGGAGCTGTTTTTT

d_gene: .
j_gene: TRBJ1-2
v_gene: TRBV4-3
abundance: .
CDR3aa: CASSQVQGDYGYTF
CDR3nt: TGCGCCAGCAGCCAGGTGCAGGGAGACTATGGCTACACCTTC

d_gene: .
j_gene: TRBJ1-2
v_gene: TRBV27
abundance: .
CDR3aa: CASSFHRTAKGGYTF
CDR3nt: TGTGCCAGCAGCTTCCATCGGACCGCGAAGGGTGGCTACACCTTC

d_gene: .
j_gene: TRBJ1-5
v_gene: TRBV19
abundance: few
CDR3aa: CASSPEHERNQPQHF
CDR3nt: TGTGCCAGTAGTCCCGAACATGAGCGCAATCAGCCCCAGCATTTT

d_gene: .
j_gene: TRBJ2-7
v_gene: TRBV30
abundance: many
CDR3aa: CAWSSYRDYEQYF
CDR3nt: TGTGCCTGGAGTTCGTACAGAGACTACGAGCAGTACTTC

d_gene: .
j_gene: TRBJ2-5
v_gene: TRBV2
abundance: many
CDR3aa: CASSVLQETQYF
CDR3nt: TGTGCCAGCAGTGTCTTACAAGAGACCCAGTACTTC

d_gene: .
j_gene: TRBJ2-7
v_gene: TRBV19
abundance: .
CDR3aa: CASSQGAPDYGYEQYF
CDR3nt: TGTGCCAGTAGTCAGGGCGCTCCGGACTATGGGTACGAGCAGTACTTC

d_gene: .
j_gene: TRBJ2-6
v_gene: TRBV7-3
abundance: .
CDR3aa: CASSFGPSSGANVLTF
CDR3nt: TGTGCCAGCAGCTTCGGACCTTCCTCTGGGGCCAACGTCCTGACTTTC

d_gene: .
j_gene: TRBJ1-2
v_gene: TRBV20-1
abundance: few
CDR3aa: CSARPRDGGYTF
CDR3nt: TGCAGTGCTAGACCCCGGGACGGTGGCTACACCTTC

d_gene: TRBD2
j_gene: TRBJ2-7
v_gene: TRBV11-2
abundance: .
CDR3aa: CASSPGTSGGHEQYF
CDR3nt: TGTGCCAGCAGCCCGGGGACTAGCGGGGGCCACGAGCAGTACTTC

d_gene: .
j_gene: TRBJ2-1
v_gene: TRBV27
abundance: .
CDR3aa: CASSFTPYNEQFF
CDR3nt: TGTGCCAGCAGTTTCACTCCCTACAATGAGCAGTTCTTC